This T cell receptor beta chain was sequenced for a study of human T cells and chemical hapten exposure. The study, taken as a whole, reports: Donor immune responses may differ from healthy people's, since all donors had alopecia.

Trimming left V 8 bases short and J 0 bases short, with 16 bases between. There are 15 residues in the CDR3. Germline CDR1 SGHTA, CDR2 FQGNSA. As to time point: patch test 2, 6 weeks after DPC sensitization. The treatment denotes: therapeutic diphenylcyclopropenone sensitization with weekly scalp DPC. This clonotype was recorded a few times. As yet, its antigen is unknown. Within the library, unique molecular identifiers were attached to each individual cDNA molecule. TCRdb analysed the RACE reads with MiXCR anew, one entry per CDR3 protein. Among about 80,000 distinct CDR3 sequences listed, roughly 11% were seen once.

This receptor was taken from a man younger than 30 with alopecia areata. Some clones in this sample may be carry-over from other donors' samples. The gene calls are TRBV7-2 and TRBJ1-1; no firm D call. The sample was whole blood, taken in connection with sensitization to the hapten diphenylcyclopropenone (DPC). The CDR3 DNA sequence: TGTGCCAGCGGTAGCTACTCACGGATGAACACTGAAGCTTTCTTT. Protein product: CASGSYSRMNTEAFF.